These 31 T cell receptor beta chains were sequenced from one sample in a study of cytotoxic CD8 clonotypes in ibrutinib-treated CLL. Data came from immunoSEQ multiplex PCR; TCRdb stores just in-frame clones and leaves some out. Of 150,000 to 250,000 clones listed, around three quarters are singletons. The material sequenced was PBMCs, taken after 24 months of ibrutinib treatment. These receptors originate from a human donor with chronic lymphocytic leukemia.

The sample holds a few counts of this clone. This sequence joins TRBV30 and TRBJ2-3, with a tentative D call TRBD1 (6 bases). CDR1 and CDR2 (germline): GTSNPN, SVGIG (reference sequence). The CDR3 is 15 residues long. The germline V and J ends were trimmed by 1 base and 2 bases, with 13 bases remaining between them. The CDR3 region is CAWSAHRVFTDTQYF. CDR3 nucleotides: TGTGCCTGGAGTGCTCACAGGGTCTTCACAGATACGCAGTATTTT.

J is TRBJ2-1 and V is TRBV7-8, with D tentatively TRBD1 (5 bases). Germline lookup yields CDR1 SGHVS and CDR2 FQNEAQ. The CDR3 totals 15 residues. V gave up 5 bases and J gave up 4 bases, with 15 bases separating them. The CDR3 bases are TGTGCCAGCAGCCCTGACAGAGCATTGTACAATGAGCAGTTCTTC. Encoded protein: CASSPDRALYNEQFF.

CDR3 amino acids: CASSPDSIRAYGYTF. CDR3 coding DNA: TGTGCCAGCAGCCCGGACAGTATTCGGGCCTATGGCTACACCTTC. The chain couples TRBV7-8 to TRBJ1-2, with D perhaps matching TRBD1 (6 bases). The CDR3 extends over 15 amino acids. V was trimmed by 5 bases and J by 4 bases, leaving 17 bases between them. Germline V gives CDR1 SGHVS, CDR2 FQNEAQ.

This clone was recorded a few times. This rearrangement joins TRBV10-2 to TRBJ2-6; D call uncertain. Trimming cost V 4 bases and J 2 bases, with 9 bases left between them. CDR3 length equals 15 residues. From germline, CDR1 is WSHSY and CDR2 SAAADI. This CDR3 is CASSARGAGANVLTF. CDR3 coding DNA: TGCGCCAGCAGTGCCCGTGGGGCTGGGGCCAACGTCCTGACTTTC.

The chain recombines TRBV7-2 with TRBJ2-5; TRBD1 aligns across 8 bases. The CDR3 is made up of 13 amino acids. Trimming took 5 bases from V and 2 from J; bases not matched to a gene: 1. Germline loops: CDR1 SGHTA, CDR2 FQGNSA. CDR3 bases: TGTGCCAGCAGCCGGGACAGGCAAGAGACCCAGTACTTC. Its translation is CASSRDRQETQYF.

The chain couples TRBV19 to TRBJ1-3, with D uncertain. CDR3 size: 16 residues. Trimming removed 4 bases at V and 0 bases at J, with 13 bases between. CDR1 LNHDA and CDR2 SQIVND come from the germline V gene (reference sequence). The CDR3 protein is CASSRYDGVSGNTIYF. CDR3 nucleotides: TGTGCCAGTAGTAGATACGACGGAGTCTCTGGAAACACCATATATTTT. Variable domain in full (rest from reference TRBV19 and TRBJ1-3): DGGITQSPKYLFRKEGQNVTLSCEQNLNHDAMYWYRQDPGQGLRLIYYSQIVNDFQKGDIAEGYSVSREKKESFPLTVTSAQKNPTAFYLCASSRYDGVSGNTIYFGEGSWLTVV.

The chain recombines TRBV4-3 with TRBJ2-1, with 13 positions matching TRBD2. Germline V gives CDR1 LGHNA, CDR2 YSLEER. The J segment lost 8 bases and the V segment lost 3 bases, leaving 4 bases of the junction unmatched. The CDR3 extends over 15 amino acids. The CDR3 DNA reads as TGCGCCAGCAGCCAGACGGGACTAGCGGGGCATGAGCAGTTCTTC. Its protein product is CASSQTGLAGHEQFF.

This rearrangement joins TRBV18 to TRBJ2-7; 8 nucleotides agree with TRBD1. The germline CDR1 and CDR2 sequences are KGHSH and LQKENI. CDR3 length equals 14 residues. V was pared by 3 bases and J by 5 bases, with 6 bases of the junction left unmatched. CDR3 sequence (DNA): TGTGCCAGCTCACCCGCGACAGGGGTTCACGAGCAGTACTTC. It encodes CASSPATGVHEQYF. The whole variable domain, filled in from reference TRBV18 and TRBJ2-7, reads NAGVMQNPRHLVRRRGQEARLRCSPMKGHSHVYWYRQLPEEGLKFMVYLQKENIIDESGMPKERFSAEFPKEGPSILRIQQVVRGDSAAYFCASSPATGVHEQYFGPGTRLTVT.

This clone was picked up a small number of times. This chain uses TRBV9 with TRBJ2-6, with D unclear. Trimming cost V 7 bases and J 4 bases, with 12 bases left between them. From germline, CDR1 is SGDLS and CDR2 YYNGEE. The CDR3 spans 14 residues. CDR3 bases: TGTGCCAGCGGAGAGGTGGGAGGGGCCAACGTCCTGACTTTC. This gives the protein CASGEVGGANVLTF.

J is TRBJ1-2 and V is TRBV9; unclear D gene. The CDR3 sequence is 14 residues long. V was cut by 0 bases and J by 2 bases, with 8 bases left in between. In germline, CDR1 is SGDLS, CDR2 YYNGEE. The CDR3 here is CASSVASFNYGYTF. CDR3 coding DNA: TGTGCCAGCAGCGTAGCTTCCTTCAACTATGGCTACACCTTC. The variable domain in full, with the rest retrieved from reference TRBV9 and TRBJ1-2, is DSGVTQTPKHLITATGQRVTLRCSPRSGDLSVYWYQQSLDQGLQFLIQYYNGEERAKGNILERFSAQQFPDLHSELNLSSLELGDSALYFCASSVASFNYGYTFGSGTRLTVV.

The chain employs TRBV7-2 and TRBJ2-6, with D perhaps being TRBD1 or TRBD2 (6 bases each). CDR1 is SGHTA, CDR2 FQGNSA, per germline. This CDR3 is 16 amino acids long. V was clipped by 3 bases and J by 4 bases, with 13 bases between them. The CDR3 coding sequence is TGTGCCAGCAGCTTTTATCCGGGGGCGGGGGCCAACGTCCTGACTTTC. Translated: CASSFYPGAGANVLTF.

The V call is TRBV2, the J call TRBJ1-2; unclear D gene. V was pared by 0 bases and J by 1 base, with 6 bases between. Germline CDR1 SNHLY, CDR2 FYNNEI. The CDR3 is made up of 14 amino acids. The DNA of the CDR3 is TGTGCCAGCAGTGAAGCGTCTGTTAACTATGGCTACACCTTC. This sequence encodes CASSEASVNYGYTF.

As DNA, the CDR3 is TGTGCCACCCAGGTTAGCCTGCTTTCCGAGCAGTACTTC. Translated, it gives CATQVSLLSEQYF. The gene calls are TRBV10-3 and TRBJ2-7; D unresolved. Germline assignment: CDR1 ENHRY and CDR2 SYGVKD. The CDR3 covers 13 residues. V was clipped by 10 bases and J by 6 bases, with 19 bases between them.

CDR3 loop: CASSYGTLGGYTF. CDR3 nucleotides: TGTGCCAGCAGTTACGGCACATTGGGGGGCTACACCTTC. V is TRBV6-6 and J is TRBJ1-2; D unclear. This CDR3 contains 13 residues. The germline V gene has CDR1 MNHNY and CDR2 SVGAGI (reference sequence). V lost 2 bases, J lost 8 bases, and 12 bases lay in between.

The V gene is TRBV4-2, the J gene TRBJ2-1; possible D gene TRBD2, 5 bases. The CDR3 loop spans 15 amino acids. Germline loops: CDR1 LGHNA, CDR2 YNFKEQ. Trimming left V 5 bases short and J 3 bases short, with 14 bases between. The CDR3 nucleotides are TGTGCCAGCAGCGATTCTGGAGGAGTCTACAATGAGCAGTTCTTC. Its protein product is CASSDSGGVYNEQFF.

V usage is TRBV18 and J usage is TRBJ2-4; perhaps TRBD1 as D (7 bases). V gave up 3 bases and J gave up 0 bases, with 27 bases separating them. Germline-derived CDR1 and CDR2 are KGHSH and LQKENI. This CDR3 region has 21 residues. Here the CDR3 DNA reads TGTGCCAGCTCACCGGGGTCCGCATGGGGGGACAGCAAATTAGCCAAAAACATTCAGTACTTC. Protein product: CASSPGSAWGDSKLAKNIQYF.

The chain links TRBV6-5 to TRBJ2-7; D is perhaps TRBD2 (5 bases). CDR1 and CDR2 from the germline V gene are MNHEY and SVGAGI. The CDR3 totals 15 residues. With 1 base removed from V and 2 bases from J, the gap between germline ends came to 12 bases. The CDR3 nucleotides read TGTGCCAGCAGTTACTTGGCTAGCTCACCCTACGAGCAGTACTTC. Protein sequence: CASSYLASSPYEQYF.

V is TRBV2 and J is TRBJ2-2, with a tentative D call TRBD2 (5 bases). The germline CDR1 and CDR2 sequences are SNHLY and FYNNEI. Trimming removed 9 bases from V and 1 base from J, with 15 bases in between. This CDR3 contains 15 residues. The CDR3 nucleotides are TGTGCCAGTGTGCCTGGACTCCAGAACACCGGGGAGCTGTTTTTT. Translation gives CASVPGLQNTGELFF.

The rearrangement joins TRBV27 to TRBJ1-2; D is unresolved. Germline CDR1 reads MNHEY; CDR2 reads SMNVEV (reference sequence). The CDR3 contains 15 residues. V lost 2 bases to trimming and J lost 5 bases, with 15 bases between them. The CDR3 coding sequence is TGTGCCAGCAGTTTAGTGCCAGCACCTGATTATGGCTACACCTTC. The encoded protein is CASSLVPAPDYGYTF.

This clone was detected a few times. The chain couples TRBV18 to TRBJ1-4; no clear D. There are 14 residues in the CDR3. Trimming left V 2 bases short and J 7 bases short, with 11 bases between. From germline, CDR1 is KGHSH and CDR2 LQKENI. CDR3 region: CASSPYGGVEKLFF. The CDR3 nucleotides read TGTGCCAGCTCACCATATGGCGGGGTTGAAAAACTGTTTTTT.

This clone came up a few times. V gene TRBV15 combines with J gene TRBJ1-1; no definite D call. Germline CDR1 reads LNHNV; CDR2 reads YYDKDF (reference sequence). CDR3 length: 14 residues. V shed 2 bases and J shed 7 bases, with 14 bases lying between them. The CDR3 reads CATSRSSGPFEAFF. The CDR3 nucleotides read TGTGCCACCAGCAGATCTTCAGGACCCTTTGAAGCTTTCTTT.

This clone was picked up a small number of times. This chain links TRBV18 with TRBJ2-3, with D perhaps TRBD1 (6 bases). V was shortened by 4 bases and J by 0 bases, with 11 bases between the two germline ends. The CDR3 has 15 residues. Germline V gene sequence: CDR1 KGHSH, CDR2 LQKENI. CDR3: CASSQRQDSTDTQYF. CDR3 in DNA: TGTGCCAGCTCACAACGACAGGATAGCACAGATACGCAGTATTTT.

This clone was picked up a small number of times. The chain employs TRBV19 and TRBJ1-1; D perhaps matches TRBD1 (5 bases). Germline CDR1 reads LNHDA; CDR2 reads SQIVND (reference sequence). V lost 11 bases, J lost 1 base, and 17 bases lay in between. The CDR3 spans 14 residues. The CDR3 loop reads CACRGPQSNTEAFF. In DNA form, the CDR3 reads TGTGCCTGCCGGGGACCGCAGTCGAACACTGAAGCTTTCTTT. The full variable domain, in which reference TRBV19 and TRBJ1-1 provide the parts outside the CDR3, is DGGITQSPKYLFRKEGQNVTLSCEQNLNHDAMYWYRQDPGQGLRLIYYSQIVNDFQKGDIAEGYSVSREKKESFPLTVTSAQKNPTAFYLCACRGPQSNTEAFFGQGTRLTVV.

This clone was detected only a few times. The V call is TRBV7-2, the J call TRBJ2-1, with D possibly being TRBD2 (7 bases). V lost 4 bases, J lost 6 bases, and 19 bases lay in between. CDR1 and CDR2 (germline): SGHTA, FQGNSA. The CDR3 extends over 16 amino acids. The CDR3 sequence is CASSSYTGGLSNEQFF. In DNA form, the CDR3 reads TGTGCCAGCAGCTCCTATACGGGGGGCCTCTCCAATGAGCAGTTCTTC.

The J gene is TRBJ2-7, the V gene TRBV18; TRBD1 or TRBD2 may be the D gene (5 bases each). CDR1 is KGHSH, CDR2 LQKENI, per germline. This CDR3 comprises 18 residues. V lost 3 bases to trimming and J lost 3 bases, with 24 bases between them. The CDR3 region has the DNA TGTGCCAGCTCACCTACAACCGATGTAGGGACGGATTTCTACGAGCAGTACTTC. Translation gives CASSPTTDVGTDFYEQYF.

V usage is TRBV6-5 and J usage is TRBJ2-7; maybe TRBD2 (6 bases). This CDR3 spans 16 amino acids. V was trimmed by 0 bases and J by 3 bases, leaving 15 bases between them. Germline CDR1 reads MNHEY; CDR2 reads SVGAGI. The CDR3 coding sequence is TGTGCCAGCAGTTACTCGAGCGGGCATGGGGGCTACGAGCAGTACTTC. As protein: CASSYSSGHGGYEQYF.

This chain connects TRBV11-3 to TRBJ2-3, with TRBD2 matching 13 bases. Trimming removed 4 bases from V and 2 bases from J; junction bases left unmatched: 3. Germline V gene lookup returns CDR1 SGHNT and CDR2 YENEEA. The CDR3 length is 16 residues. The CDR3 nucleotides read TGTGCCAGCAGCTACGGGACTAGCGGGACCACAGATACGCAGTATTTT. Its protein is CASSYGTSGTTDTQYF.

The chain uses TRBV5-1 and TRBJ1-2; 12 bases agree with TRBD1. Germline-derived CDR1 and CDR2 are SGHRS and YFSETQ. With V trimmed by 4 bases and J by 7 bases, 14 bases remained unmatched. The CDR3 is 17 amino acids. The chain's CDR3 is CASSPSGTGGAQFGYTF. CDR3 DNA sequence: TGCGCCAGCAGCCCCTCCGGGACAGGGGGCGCTCAGTTTGGCTACACCTTC. Drawing the rest from reference TRBV5-1 and TRBJ1-2, the complete variable domain is KAGVTQTPRYLIKTRGQQVTLSCSPISGHRSVSWYQQTPGQGLQFLFEYFSETQRNKGNFPGRFSGRQFSNSRSEMNVSTLELGDSALYLCASSPSGTGGAQFGYTFGSGTRLTVV.

This sequence joins TRBV7-6 and TRBJ2-5, with 7 bases identical to TRBD1. Germline V gives CDR1 SGHVS, CDR2 FNYEAQ. V shed 5 bases, J shed 4 bases, and the junction held 7 bases outside the gene matches. This CDR3 spans 14 amino acids. CDR3 DNA sequence: TGTGCCAGCAGCCGGACCGGGGACAGAGAGACCCAGTACTTC. Translating gives CASSRTGDRETQYF.

The chain has TRBV4-3 and TRBJ2-3; 12 bases are shared with TRBD2. Per germline, CDR1 LGHNA and CDR2 YSLEER. The CDR3 contains 18 residues. J was trimmed by 2 bases and V by 0 bases; bases with no gene match: 6. The chain's CDR3 is CASSQEVGLAGFTDTQYF. The CDR3 nucleotides are TGCGCCAGCAGCCAAGAAGTGGGACTAGCGGGCTTCACAGATACGCAGTATTTT.

The chain recombines TRBV10-3 with TRBJ2-5; D remains ambiguous. The V gene's germline CDR1 is ENHRY and CDR2 SYGVKD. The CDR3 runs to 14 residues. The V end was cut by 2 bases, the J end by 5 bases, with 12 bases between. CDR3 coding DNA: TGTGCCATCAGTGAGCCGGCCCCAAGGGAGACCCAGTACTTC. Its translation: CAISEPAPRETQYF.